This TCR beta chain was recorded in a study of T cell repertoires in cytomegalovirus infection. Broader study findings: CMV-specific TCR beta clonotypes restricted by HLA-C dominated the ex vivo response.

V shed 11 bases and J 5 bases; nucleotides not matched to a gene: 7. CDR1 is SGHDN, CDR2 FVKESK, per germline. The CDR3 loop spans 12 amino acids. TCRdb reanalysed the reads using MiXCR and keeps one entry per CDR3 protein. This table has 450,000 to 600,000 distinct CDR3 sequences, roughly 10% appearing once. For this clonotype: Antigen: not known.

This rearrangement joins TRBV14 to TRBJ2-3; 7 bases align to TRBD1. The clonotype comes from a human donor in good health (CMV status not recorded). Some clones in this sample may be carry-over from other donors' samples. The material sequenced was PBMCs. CDR3 nucleotides: TGTGCCTCCGGACAGGAAGTAGATACGCAGTATTTT. It yields the protein CASGQEVDTQYF.